This T cell receptor beta chain was sequenced during a study of T cells in Graves' hyperthyroidism and ophthalmopathy. CDR1 ENHRY and CDR2 SYGVKD come from the germline V gene. The CDR3 length is 15 residues. J lost 4 bases, V lost 1 base, and 6 bases had no gene match. Preceding any ophthalmopathy symptoms, the blood sample dates from first hyperthyroidism diagnosis. The CDR3 regions of TCR beta were amplified from RNA transcripts. The TCR CDR3 first-round RT-PCR relied on the HTBI primer set. Using its own MiXCR run on the multiplex PCR reads, TCRdb lists one record per CDR3 protein. This table has about 380,000 distinct CDR3 sequences, about 13% appearing once. This clonotype was seen many times. Its antigen is not identified. Whole-study findings and limits: Expanded thyroid clonotypes (above 0.001) were mostly also found in blood.

Sequencing was carried out using blood. The clonotype originates from a young man with Graves' hyperthyroidism that later progressed to Graves' ophthalmopathy. V is TRBV10-3 and J is TRBJ1-2; 7 bases are shared with TRBD1. The CDR3 here is CAISEYDRDGYGYTF. CDR3 nucleotides: TGTGCCATCAGTGAGTACGACAGGGACGGCTATGGCTACACCTTC.